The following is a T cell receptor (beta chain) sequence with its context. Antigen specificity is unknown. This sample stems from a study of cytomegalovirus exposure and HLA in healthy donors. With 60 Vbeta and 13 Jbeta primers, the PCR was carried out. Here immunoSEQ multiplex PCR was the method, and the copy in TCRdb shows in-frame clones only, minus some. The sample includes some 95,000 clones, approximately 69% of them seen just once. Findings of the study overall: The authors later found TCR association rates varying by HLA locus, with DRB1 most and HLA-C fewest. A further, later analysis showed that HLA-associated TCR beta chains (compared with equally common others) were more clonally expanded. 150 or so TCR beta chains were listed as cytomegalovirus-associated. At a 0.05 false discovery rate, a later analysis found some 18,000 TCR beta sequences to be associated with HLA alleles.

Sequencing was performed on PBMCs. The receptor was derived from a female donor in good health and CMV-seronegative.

For the CDR3, the DNA is TGCAGCGCCATAGGACTAGCGGCCAGCTCCTACAATGAGCAGTTCTTC. This codes for CSAIGLAASSYNEQFF. The chain combines TRBV29-1 with TRBJ2-1; 10 positions agree with TRBD2. Per the germline V gene, CDR1 is SQVTM and CDR2 is ANQGSEA. This CDR3 spans 16 amino acids. V shed 7 bases, J shed 0 bases, and the junction held 9 bases outside the gene matches.